This TCR beta chain is from a study of CD8+ T cells in alopecia areata. Extraction and reverse transcription of RNA yielded cDNA as the sequencing template. TCRdb's table, derived via immunoSEQ multiplex PCR, lists solely in-frame clones and lacks some. Among around 200,000 clones, roughly 60% were seen once, and the ten largest hold about 1.5%. Germline lookup yields CDR1 MNHEY and CDR2 SMNVEV (reference sequence). V shed 11 bases and J shed 0 bases, with 8 bases lying between them. This CDR3 spans 12 amino acids. This receptor was taken from a human donor with alopecia areata. The chain links TRBV27 to TRBJ2-4, with D tentatively TRBD2 (5 bases). The sample in question was CD4+ T cells sorted from blood, obtained at week 0. Here the CDR3 reads CAAGIAKNIQYF. CDR3 nucleotides: TGTGCCGCCGGGATAGCCAAAAACATTCAGTACTTC.